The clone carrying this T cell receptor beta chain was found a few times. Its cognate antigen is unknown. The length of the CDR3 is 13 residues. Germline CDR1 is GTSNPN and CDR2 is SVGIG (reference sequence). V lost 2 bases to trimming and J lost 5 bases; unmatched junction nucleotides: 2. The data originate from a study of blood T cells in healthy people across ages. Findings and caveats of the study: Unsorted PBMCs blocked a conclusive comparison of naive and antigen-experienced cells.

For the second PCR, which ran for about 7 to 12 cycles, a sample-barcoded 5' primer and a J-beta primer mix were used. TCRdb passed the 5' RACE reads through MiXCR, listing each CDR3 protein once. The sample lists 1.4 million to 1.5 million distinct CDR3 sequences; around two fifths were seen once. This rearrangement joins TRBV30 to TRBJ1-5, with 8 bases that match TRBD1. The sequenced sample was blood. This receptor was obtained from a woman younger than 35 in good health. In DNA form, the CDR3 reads TGTGCCTGGAGTCCGGACAGGGATCAGCCCCAGCATTTT. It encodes CAWSPDRDQPQHF.